The entry below gives a single T cell receptor beta chain sequence along with its context. This is likely an artifact of a read error, given a far larger clone one base away. These data belong to a study of CD8+ T cells in alopecia areata. Study context: Each of the treated patients was given oral tofacitinib, 5 to 10 mg twice daily, for moderate-to-severe alopecia areata.

Stated treatment: oral pan-JAK inhibitor, 5-10 mg twice daily. The germline gives CDR1 SGHRS, CDR2 YFSETQ. Trimming took 1 base from V and 2 from J, leaving 17 bases between them. The CDR3 contains 17 residues. Following extraction, RNA underwent reverse transcription to cDNA, which served as the sequencing template. Only in-frame clones appear in the TCRdb table, and some are missing; sequencing was by immunoSEQ multiplex PCR. The sample includes approximately 65,000 clones, just over 45% seen only once; the top ten take about 20%. V and J are TRBV5-1 and TRBJ2-3; D possibly corresponds to TRBD2 (5 bases). The receptor's source is a human donor with alopecia areata. The sequenced sample was CD8+ T cells sorted from blood, obtained at approximately week 39, from a patient treated with tofacitinib. CDR3 DNA: TGCGCCAGCAGCTTGAATAACCTAGCAGCCTTCACAGATACGCAGTATTTT. Translating gives CASSLNNLAAFTDTQYF.